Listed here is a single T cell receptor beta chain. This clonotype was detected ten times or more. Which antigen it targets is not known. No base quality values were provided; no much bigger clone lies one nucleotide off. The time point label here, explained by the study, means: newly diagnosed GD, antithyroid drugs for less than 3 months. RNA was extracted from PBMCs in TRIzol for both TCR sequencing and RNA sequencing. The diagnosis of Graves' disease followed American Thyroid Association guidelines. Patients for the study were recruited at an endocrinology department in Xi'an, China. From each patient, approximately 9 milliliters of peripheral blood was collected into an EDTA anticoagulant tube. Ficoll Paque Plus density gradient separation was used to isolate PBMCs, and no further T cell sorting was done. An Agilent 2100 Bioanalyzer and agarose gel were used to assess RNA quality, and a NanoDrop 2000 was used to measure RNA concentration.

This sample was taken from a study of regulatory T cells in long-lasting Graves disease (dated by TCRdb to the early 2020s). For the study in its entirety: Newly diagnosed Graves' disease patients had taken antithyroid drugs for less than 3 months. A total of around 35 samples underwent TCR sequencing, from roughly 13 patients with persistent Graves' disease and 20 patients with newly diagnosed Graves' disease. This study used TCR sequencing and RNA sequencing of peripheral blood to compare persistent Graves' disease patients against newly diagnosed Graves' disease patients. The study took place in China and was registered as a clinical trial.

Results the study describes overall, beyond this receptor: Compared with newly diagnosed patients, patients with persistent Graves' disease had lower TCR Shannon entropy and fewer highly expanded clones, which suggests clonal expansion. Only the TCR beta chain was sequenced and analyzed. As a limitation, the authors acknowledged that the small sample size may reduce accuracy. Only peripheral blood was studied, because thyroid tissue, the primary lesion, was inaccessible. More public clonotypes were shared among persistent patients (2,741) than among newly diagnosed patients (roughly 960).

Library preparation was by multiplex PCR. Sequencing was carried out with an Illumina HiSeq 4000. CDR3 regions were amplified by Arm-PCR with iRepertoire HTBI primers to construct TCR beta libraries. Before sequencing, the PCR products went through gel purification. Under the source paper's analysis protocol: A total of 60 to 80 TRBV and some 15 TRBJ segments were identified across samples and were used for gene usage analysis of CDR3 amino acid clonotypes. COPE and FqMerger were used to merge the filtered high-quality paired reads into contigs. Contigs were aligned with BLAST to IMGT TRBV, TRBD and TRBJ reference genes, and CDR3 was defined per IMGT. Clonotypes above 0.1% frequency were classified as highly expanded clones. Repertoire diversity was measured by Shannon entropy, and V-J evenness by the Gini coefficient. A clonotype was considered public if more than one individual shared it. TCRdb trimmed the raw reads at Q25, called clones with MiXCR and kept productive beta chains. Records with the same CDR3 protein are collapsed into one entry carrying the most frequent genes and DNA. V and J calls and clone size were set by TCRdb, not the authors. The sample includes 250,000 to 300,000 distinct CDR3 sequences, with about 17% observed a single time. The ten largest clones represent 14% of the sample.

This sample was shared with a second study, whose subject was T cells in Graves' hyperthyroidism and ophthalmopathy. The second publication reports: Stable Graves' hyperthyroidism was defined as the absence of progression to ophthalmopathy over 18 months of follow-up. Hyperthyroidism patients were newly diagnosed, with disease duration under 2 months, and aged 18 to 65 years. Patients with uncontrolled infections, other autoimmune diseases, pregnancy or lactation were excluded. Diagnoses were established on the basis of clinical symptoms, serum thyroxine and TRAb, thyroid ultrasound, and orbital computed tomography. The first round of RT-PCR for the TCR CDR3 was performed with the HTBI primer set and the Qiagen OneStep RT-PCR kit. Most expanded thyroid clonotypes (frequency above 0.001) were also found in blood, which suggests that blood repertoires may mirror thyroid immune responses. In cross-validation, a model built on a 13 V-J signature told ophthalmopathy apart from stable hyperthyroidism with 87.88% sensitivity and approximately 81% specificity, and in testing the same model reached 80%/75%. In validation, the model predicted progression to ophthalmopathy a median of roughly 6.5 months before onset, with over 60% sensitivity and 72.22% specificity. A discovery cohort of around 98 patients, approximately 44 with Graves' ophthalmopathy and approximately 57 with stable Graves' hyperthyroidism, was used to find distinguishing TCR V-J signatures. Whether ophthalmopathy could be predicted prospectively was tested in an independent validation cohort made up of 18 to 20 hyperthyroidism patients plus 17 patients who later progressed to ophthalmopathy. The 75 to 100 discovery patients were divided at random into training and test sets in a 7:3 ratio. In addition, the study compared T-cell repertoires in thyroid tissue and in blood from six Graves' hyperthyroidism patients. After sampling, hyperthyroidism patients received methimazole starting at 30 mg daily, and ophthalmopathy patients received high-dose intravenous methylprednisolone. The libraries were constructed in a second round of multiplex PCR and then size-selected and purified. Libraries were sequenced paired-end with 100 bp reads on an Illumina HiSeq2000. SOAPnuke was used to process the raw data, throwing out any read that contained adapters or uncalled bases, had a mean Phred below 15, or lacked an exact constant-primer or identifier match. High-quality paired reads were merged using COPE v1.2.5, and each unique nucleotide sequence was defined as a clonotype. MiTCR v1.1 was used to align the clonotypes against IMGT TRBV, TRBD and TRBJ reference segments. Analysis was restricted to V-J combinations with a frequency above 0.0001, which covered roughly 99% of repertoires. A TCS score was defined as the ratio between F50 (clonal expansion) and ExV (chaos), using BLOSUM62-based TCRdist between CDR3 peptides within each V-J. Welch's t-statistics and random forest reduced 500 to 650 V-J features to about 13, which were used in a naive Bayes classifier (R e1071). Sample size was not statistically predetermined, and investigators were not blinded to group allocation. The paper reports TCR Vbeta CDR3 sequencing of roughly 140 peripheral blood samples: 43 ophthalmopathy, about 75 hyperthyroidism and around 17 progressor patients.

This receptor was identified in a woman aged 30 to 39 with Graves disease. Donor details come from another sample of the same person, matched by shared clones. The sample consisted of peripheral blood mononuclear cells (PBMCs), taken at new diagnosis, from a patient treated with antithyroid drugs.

The CDR3 has the sequence CASSFPGQPEAFF. In nucleotides, the sequence is TGTGCCAGCAGCTTCCCGGGGCAGCCTGAAGCTTTCTTT. The rearranged segments are TRBV5-5 and TRBJ1-1; D gene: possibly TRBD1, on 5 matching bases. The cysteine opens and the phenylalanine closes a CDR3 of 13 amino acids. Only CDR3 DNA remains: 39 bases, in frame from the first base. The germline V gene (reference sequence) specifies SGHKS as CDR1 and YYEKEE as CDR2. V and J are truncated by 2 bases and 6 bases respectively, leaving an intervening sequence of 11 bases.